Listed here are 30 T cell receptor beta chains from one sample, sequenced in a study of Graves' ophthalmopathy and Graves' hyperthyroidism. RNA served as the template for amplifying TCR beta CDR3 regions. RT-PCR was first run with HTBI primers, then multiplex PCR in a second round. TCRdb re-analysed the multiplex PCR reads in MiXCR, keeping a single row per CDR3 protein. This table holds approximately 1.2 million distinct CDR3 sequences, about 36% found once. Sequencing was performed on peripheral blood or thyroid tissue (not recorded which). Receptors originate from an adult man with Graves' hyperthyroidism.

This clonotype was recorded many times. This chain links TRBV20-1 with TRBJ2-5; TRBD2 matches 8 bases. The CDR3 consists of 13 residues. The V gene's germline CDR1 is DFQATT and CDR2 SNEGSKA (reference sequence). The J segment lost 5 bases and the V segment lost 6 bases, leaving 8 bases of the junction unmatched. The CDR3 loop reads CSAAGLAGETQYF. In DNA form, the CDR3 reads TGCAGTGCGGCTGGACTAGCTGGGGAGACCCAGTACTTC.

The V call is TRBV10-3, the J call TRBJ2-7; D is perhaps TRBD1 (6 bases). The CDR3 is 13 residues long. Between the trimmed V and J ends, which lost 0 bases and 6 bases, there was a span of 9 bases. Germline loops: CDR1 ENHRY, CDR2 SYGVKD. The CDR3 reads CAISESGGSEQYF. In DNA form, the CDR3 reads TGTGCCATCAGTGAGTCAGGGGGTAGCGAGCAGTACTTC.

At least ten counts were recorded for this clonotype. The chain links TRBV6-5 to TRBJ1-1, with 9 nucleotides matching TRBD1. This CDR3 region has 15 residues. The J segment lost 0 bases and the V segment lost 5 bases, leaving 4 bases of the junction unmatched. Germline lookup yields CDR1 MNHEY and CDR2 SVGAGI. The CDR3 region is CASSPGQGVNTEAFF. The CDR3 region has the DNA TGTGCCAGCAGTCCGGGACAGGGCGTGAACACTGAAGCTTTCTTT.

CDR3 sequence reads: CASSQTRDMESHTF. For the CDR3, the DNA is TGCGCCAGCAGCCAGACCCGGGACATGGAGAGCCACACCTTC. The chain joins TRBV4-1 to TRBJ1-2, with a weak D call TRBD1 (6 bases). The CDR3 consists of 14 residues. The germline V gene encodes CDR1 MGHRA and CDR2 YSYEKL. Trimming left V 3 bases short and J 12 bases short, with 20 bases between.

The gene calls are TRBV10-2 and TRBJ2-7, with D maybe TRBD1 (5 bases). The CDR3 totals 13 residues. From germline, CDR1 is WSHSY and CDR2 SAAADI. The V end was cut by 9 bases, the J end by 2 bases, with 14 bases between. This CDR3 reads CASAAGPAYEQYF. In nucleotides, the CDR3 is TGCGCCAGTGCGGCAGGGCCGGCCTACGAGCAGTACTTC.

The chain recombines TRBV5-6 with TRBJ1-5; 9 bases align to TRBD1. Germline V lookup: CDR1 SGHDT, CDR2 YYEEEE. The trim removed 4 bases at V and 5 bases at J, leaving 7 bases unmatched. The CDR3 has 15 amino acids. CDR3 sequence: CASSTGTGWDQPQHF. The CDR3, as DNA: TGTGCCAGCAGCACAGGGACAGGGTGGGATCAGCCCCAGCATTTT.

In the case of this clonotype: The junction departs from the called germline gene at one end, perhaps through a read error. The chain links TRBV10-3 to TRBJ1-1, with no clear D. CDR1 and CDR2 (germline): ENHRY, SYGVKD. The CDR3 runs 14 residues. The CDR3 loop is CAVRRASMNTEAFF. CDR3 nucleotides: TGTGCCGTCAGGAGAGCCAGCATGAACACTGAAGCTTTCTTT.

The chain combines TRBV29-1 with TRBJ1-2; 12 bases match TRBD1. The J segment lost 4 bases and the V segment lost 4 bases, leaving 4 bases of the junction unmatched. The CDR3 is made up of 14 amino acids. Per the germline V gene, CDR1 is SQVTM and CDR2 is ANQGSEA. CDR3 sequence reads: CSVVGTGGGYGYTF. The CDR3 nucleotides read TGCAGCGTTGTAGGGACAGGGGGCGGCTATGGCTACACCTTC.

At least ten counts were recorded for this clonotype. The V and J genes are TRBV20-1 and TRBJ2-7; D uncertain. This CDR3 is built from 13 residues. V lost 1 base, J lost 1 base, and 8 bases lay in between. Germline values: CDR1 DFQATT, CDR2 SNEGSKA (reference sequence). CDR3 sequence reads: CSARGQRSYEQYF. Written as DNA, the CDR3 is TGCAGTGCTAGAGGGCAGAGATCCTACGAGCAGTACTTC.

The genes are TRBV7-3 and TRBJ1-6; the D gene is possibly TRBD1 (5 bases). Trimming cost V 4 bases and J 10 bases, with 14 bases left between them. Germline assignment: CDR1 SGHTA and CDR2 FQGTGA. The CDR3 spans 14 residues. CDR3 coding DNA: TGTGCCAGCAGCTCGGGACGGAGAGAATCACCCCTCCACTTT. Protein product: CASSSGRRESPLHF.

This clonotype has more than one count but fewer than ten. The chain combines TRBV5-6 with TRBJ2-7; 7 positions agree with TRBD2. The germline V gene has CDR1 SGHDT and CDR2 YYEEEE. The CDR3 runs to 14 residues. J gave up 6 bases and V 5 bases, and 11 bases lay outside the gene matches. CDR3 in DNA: TGTGCCAGCAGTGAAATAGCGGGTCCTTCCGAGCAGTACTTC. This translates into CASSEIAGPSEQYF. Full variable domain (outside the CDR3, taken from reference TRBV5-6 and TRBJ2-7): DAGVTQSPTHLIKTRGQQVTLRCSPKSGHDTVSWYQQALGQGPQFIFQYYEEEERQRGNFPDRFSGHQFPNYSSELNVNALLLGDSALYLCASSEIAGPSEQYFGPGTRLTVT.

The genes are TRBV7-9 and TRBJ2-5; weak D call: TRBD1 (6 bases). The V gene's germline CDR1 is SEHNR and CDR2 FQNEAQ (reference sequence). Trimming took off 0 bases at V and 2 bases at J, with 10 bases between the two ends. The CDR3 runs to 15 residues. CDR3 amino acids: CASSLAGALQETQYF. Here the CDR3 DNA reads TGTGCCAGCAGCTTAGCGGGGGCCCTTCAAGAGACCCAGTACTTC. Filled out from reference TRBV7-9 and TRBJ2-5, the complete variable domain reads DTGVSQNPRHKITKRGQNVTFRCDPISEHNRLYWYRQTLGQGPEFLTYFQNEAQLEKSRLLSDRFSAERPKGSFSTLEIQRTEQGDSAMYLCASSLAGALQETQYFGPGTRLLVL.

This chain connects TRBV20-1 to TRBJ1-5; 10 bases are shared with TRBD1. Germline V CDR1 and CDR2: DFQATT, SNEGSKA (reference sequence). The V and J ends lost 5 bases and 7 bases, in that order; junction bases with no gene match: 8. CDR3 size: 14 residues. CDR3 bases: TGCAGTGCTCCTGGACAGGGGGGTAGGCAGCCCCAGCATTTT. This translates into CSAPGQGGRQPQHF.

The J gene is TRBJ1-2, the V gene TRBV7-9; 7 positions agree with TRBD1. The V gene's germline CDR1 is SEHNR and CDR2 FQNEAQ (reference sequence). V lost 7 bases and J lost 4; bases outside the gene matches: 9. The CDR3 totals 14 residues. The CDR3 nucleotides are TGTGCCAGCACCCGCGATCCAGGGGGCTATGGCTACACCTTC. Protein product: CASTRDPGGYGYTF.

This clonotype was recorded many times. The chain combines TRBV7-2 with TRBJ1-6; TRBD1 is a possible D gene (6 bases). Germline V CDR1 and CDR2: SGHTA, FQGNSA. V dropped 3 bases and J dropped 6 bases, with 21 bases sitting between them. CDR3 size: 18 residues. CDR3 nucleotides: TGTGCCAGCAGCTTGATGGCGAACCGGGACACCCGTAATTCACCCCTCCACTTT. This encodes CASSLMANRDTRNSPLHF.

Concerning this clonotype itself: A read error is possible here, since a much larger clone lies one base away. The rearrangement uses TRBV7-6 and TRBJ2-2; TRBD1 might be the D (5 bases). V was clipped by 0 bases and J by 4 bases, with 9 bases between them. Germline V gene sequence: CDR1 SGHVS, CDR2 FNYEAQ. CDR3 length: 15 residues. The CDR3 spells CASSLAGVLTGELFF. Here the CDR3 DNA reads TGTGCCAGCAGCTTAGCAGGGGTACTCACCGGGGAGCTGTTTTTT. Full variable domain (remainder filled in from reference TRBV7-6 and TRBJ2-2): GAGVSQSPRYKVTKRGQDVALRCDPISGHVSLYWYRQALGQGPEFLTYFNYEAQQDKSGLPNDRFSAERPEGSISTLTIQRTEQRDSAMYRCASSLAGVLTGELFFGEGSRLTVL.

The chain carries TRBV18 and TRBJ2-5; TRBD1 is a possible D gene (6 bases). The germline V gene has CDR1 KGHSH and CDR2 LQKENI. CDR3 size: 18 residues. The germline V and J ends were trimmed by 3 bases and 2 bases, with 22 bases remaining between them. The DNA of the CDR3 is TGTGCCAGCTCACCTCTACCGGGACACGATACAACTCAAGAGACCCAGTACTTC. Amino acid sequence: CASSPLPGHDTTQETQYF.

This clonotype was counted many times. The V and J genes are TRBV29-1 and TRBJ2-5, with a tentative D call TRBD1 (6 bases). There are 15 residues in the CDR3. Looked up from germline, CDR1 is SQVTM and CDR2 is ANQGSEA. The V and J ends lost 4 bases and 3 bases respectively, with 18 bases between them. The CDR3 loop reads CSVVLWGLGKETQYF. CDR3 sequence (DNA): TGCAGCGTTGTCTTGTGGGGGCTGGGAAAAGAGACCCAGTACTTC.

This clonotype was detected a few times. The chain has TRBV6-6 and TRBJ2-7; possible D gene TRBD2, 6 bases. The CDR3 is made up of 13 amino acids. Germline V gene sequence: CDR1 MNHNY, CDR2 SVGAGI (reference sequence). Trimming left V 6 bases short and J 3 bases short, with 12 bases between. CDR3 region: CASSKWGGYEQYF. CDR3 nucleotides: TGTGCCAGCAGCAAGTGGGGAGGCTACGAGCAGTACTTC.

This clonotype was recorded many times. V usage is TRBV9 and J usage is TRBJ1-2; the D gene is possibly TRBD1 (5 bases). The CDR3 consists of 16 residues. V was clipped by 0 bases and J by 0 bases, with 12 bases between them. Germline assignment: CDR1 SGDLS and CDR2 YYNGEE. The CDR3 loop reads CASSVALAGPNYGYTF. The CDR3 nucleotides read TGTGCCAGCAGCGTAGCCCTCGCAGGGCCTAACTATGGCTACACCTTC.

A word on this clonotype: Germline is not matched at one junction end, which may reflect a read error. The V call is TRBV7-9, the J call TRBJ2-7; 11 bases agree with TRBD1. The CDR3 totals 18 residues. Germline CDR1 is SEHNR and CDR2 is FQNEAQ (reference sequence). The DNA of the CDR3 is TGTGCCAGCAGCCTCGGGCAAGCCGGGACAGGGGGTATTTACGAGCAGTACTTT. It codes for CASSLGQAGTGGIYEQYF.

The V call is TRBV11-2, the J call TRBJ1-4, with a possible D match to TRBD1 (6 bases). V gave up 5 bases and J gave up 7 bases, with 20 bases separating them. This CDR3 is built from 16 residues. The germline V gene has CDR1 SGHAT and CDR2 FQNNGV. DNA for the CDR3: TGTGCCAGCAGCGACAGGCGGGGTCGCGGTGCTGAAAAACTGTTTTTT. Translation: CASSDRRGRGAEKLFF.

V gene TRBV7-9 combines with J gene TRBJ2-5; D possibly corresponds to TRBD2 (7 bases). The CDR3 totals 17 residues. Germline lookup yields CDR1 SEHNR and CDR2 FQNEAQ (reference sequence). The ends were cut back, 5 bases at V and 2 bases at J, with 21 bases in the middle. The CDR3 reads CASSTWGGGTLQETQYF. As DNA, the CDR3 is TGTGCCAGCAGCACTTGGGGGGGCGGGACCCTTCAAGAGACCCAGTACTTC.

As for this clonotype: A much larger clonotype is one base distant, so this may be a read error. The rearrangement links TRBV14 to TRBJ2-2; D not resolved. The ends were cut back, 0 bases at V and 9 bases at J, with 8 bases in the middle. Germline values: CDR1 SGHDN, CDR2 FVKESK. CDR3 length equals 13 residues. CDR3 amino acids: CASSQDLRWELFF. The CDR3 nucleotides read TGTGCCAGCAGCCAAGATCTTCGGTGGGAGCTGTTTTTT.

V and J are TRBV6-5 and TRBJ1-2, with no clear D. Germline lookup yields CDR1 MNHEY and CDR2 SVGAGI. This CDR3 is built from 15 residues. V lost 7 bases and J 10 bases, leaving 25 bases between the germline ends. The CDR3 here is CASNRIPSFSGFYTF. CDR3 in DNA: TGTGCCAGCAACCGAATCCCGTCCTTTTCGGGGTTCTACACCTTC.

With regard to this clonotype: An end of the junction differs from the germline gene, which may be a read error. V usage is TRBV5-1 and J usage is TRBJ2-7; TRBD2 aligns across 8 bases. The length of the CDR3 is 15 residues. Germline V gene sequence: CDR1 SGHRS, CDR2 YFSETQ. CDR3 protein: CASSLVGGETYEHYF. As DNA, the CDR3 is TGCGCCAGCAGCTTGGTCGGGGGGGAGACCTACGAGCACTACTTC.

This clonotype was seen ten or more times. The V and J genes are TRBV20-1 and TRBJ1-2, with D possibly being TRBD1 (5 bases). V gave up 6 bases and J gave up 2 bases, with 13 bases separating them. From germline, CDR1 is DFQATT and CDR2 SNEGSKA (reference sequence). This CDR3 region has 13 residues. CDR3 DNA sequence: TGCAGTGCAGCCGGGACCGGAAACTATGGCTACACCTTC. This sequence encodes CSAAGTGNYGYTF.

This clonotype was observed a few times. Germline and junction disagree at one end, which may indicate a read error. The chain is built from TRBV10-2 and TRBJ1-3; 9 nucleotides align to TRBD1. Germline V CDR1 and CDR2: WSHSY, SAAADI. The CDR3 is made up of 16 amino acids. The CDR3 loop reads CASSGDRVGYGNTIYF. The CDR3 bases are TGTGCCAGCAGTGGGGACAGGGTAGGATACGGGAACACCATATATTTT.

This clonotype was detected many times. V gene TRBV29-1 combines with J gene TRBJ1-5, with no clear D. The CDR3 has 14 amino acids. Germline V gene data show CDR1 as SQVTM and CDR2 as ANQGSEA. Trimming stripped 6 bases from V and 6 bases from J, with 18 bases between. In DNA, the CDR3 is TGCAGCGTATTGTTGGACTCTAGCGGTCAGCCCCAGCATTTT. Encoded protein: CSVLLDSSGQPQHF.

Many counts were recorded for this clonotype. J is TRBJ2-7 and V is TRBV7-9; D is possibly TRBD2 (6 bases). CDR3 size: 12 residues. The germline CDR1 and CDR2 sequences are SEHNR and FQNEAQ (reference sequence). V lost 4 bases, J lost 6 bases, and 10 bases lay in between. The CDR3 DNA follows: TGTGCCAGCAGCTCTTCTAGCGCCGAGCAGTACTTC. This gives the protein CASSSSSAEQYF. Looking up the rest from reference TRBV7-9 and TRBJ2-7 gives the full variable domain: DTGVSQNPRHKITKRGQNVTFRCDPISEHNRLYWYRQTLGQGPEFLTYFQNEAQLEKSRLLSDRFSAERPKGSFSTLEIQRTEQGDSAMYLCASSSSSAEQYFGPGTRLTVT.